These 3 T cell receptor beta chains came from one sample sequenced in a study of T cells in Graves' hyperthyroidism and ophthalmopathy. Authors of the study amplified TCR beta CDR3 regions from RNA transcripts. RT-PCR in the first round (using the HTBI primer set) targeted the TCR CDR3. TCRdb itself ran the multiplex PCR reads through MiXCR, one entry per CDR3 protein. The data show over 200,000 distinct CDR3 sequences, 15% to 20% seen once. Sequenced input: blood. These TCRs come from a man aged 50 to 59 with Graves' hyperthyroidism.

The chain has TRBV12-5 and TRBJ2-1; TRBD1 agrees at 7 bases. This CDR3 has 18 amino acids. Germline CDR1 and CDR2: LGHNT and FRNRAP. V was pared by 5 bases and J by 4 bases, with 17 bases of the junction left unmatched. The DNA of the CDR3 is TGTGCTAGTGGTCCCATTACATCAGACAGGGAAGTTTACAATGAGCAGTTCTTC. This translates into CASGPITSDREVYNEQFF.

This clonotype appeared a single time. The chain is built from TRBV6-2 or TRBV6-3 and TRBJ1-3; D ambiguous. The CDR3 consists of 15 residues. Deletions cut 6 bases from V and 0 bases from J, with 12 bases between. CDR1 is MNHEY, CDR2 SVGEGT, per germline. CDR3: CASRADLSSGNTIYF. The CDR3 nucleotides read TGTGCCAGCAGAGCAGATTTGAGCTCTGGAAACACCATATATTTT.

The chain has TRBV7-8 and TRBJ2-3, with D possibly being TRBD2 (6 bases). Between the trimmed V and J ends, which lost 1 base and 5 bases, there was a span of 19 bases. Germline lookup yields CDR1 SGHVS and CDR2 FQNEAQ. This CDR3 has 17 residues. The DNA of the CDR3 is TGTGCCAGCAGCTTAGGTCGGGCGGTCAGGCGGGGAGATACGCAGTATTTT. Translation gives CASSLGRAVRRGDTQYF.